These T cell receptor beta chains were read from a single sample in a study of T cell responses to AZD1222 COVID-19 vaccine. Some clones are missing from TCRdb's copy, which holds only in-frame ones; the method was immunoSEQ multiplex PCR. The table shows roughly 35,000 clones, with about four fifths occurring only once. Material: peripheral blood, obtained 28 days after the second AZD1222 dose. The receptors were gathered from an adult who received the AZD1222 COVID-19 vaccine. The CDR3 runs from the conserved cysteine through the conserved F or W. The order of the fields is J gene, V gene, D gene, clone size, CDR3 DNA, CDR3 protein. D genes are given only for firm matches. Clone size is not always given. Where it is, it says once, few, many or a class for expanded clones.

j_call: TRBJ1-4
v_call: TRBV5-1
d_call: .
clone_size: .
cdr3_nt: TGCGCCAGCAGCTTGGCCGGGTCAAATGAAAAACTGTTTTTT
cdr3_aa: CASSLAGSNEKLFF

j_call: TRBJ1-5
v_call: TRBV27
d_call: .
clone_size: .
cdr3_nt: TGTGCCAGCAGTTTTTCGGGGGCGGCCAATCAGCCCCAGCATTTT
cdr3_aa: CASSFSGAANQPQHF

j_call: TRBJ2-4
v_call: TRBV7-8
d_call: .
clone_size: .
cdr3_nt: TGTGCCAGCAGCCTTAGGTTTACGGGAAAAGGACTAGCCAAAAACATTCAGTACTTC
cdr3_aa: CASSLRFTGKGLAKNIQYF

j_call: TRBJ1-1
v_call: TRBV11-2
d_call: TRBD1
clone_size: .
cdr3_nt: TGTGCCAGCAGTTCGGGACAGAAGAACACTGAAGCTTTCTTT
cdr3_aa: CASSSGQKNTEAFF

j_call: TRBJ1-5
v_call: TRBV10-3
d_call: .
clone_size: few
cdr3_nt: TGTGCCATCAGTTCGGGGATTGGGAGCAATCAGCCCCAGCATTTT
cdr3_aa: CAISSGIGSNQPQHF

j_call: TRBJ2-3
v_call: TRBV12-5
d_call: .
clone_size: .
cdr3_nt: TGTGCTACGGGACTGAACACAGATACGCAGTATTTT
cdr3_aa: CATGLNTDTQYF

j_call: TRBJ2-3
v_call: TRBV2
d_call: .
clone_size: once
cdr3_nt: TGTGCCAGCAGCGTCACAGATACGCAGTATTTT
cdr3_aa: CASSVTDTQYF

j_call: TRBJ2-5
v_call: TRBV12-3/TRBV12-4
d_call: .
clone_size: .
cdr3_nt: TGTGCCAGCAGTTTCGGACGCTTGGAGACCCAGTACTTC
cdr3_aa: CASSFGRLETQYF

j_call: TRBJ1-2
v_call: TRBV5-6
d_call: TRBD1
clone_size: .
cdr3_nt: TGTGCCAGCAGCTCGCGAGGGACAGGGGGGGAAAAGGCCTATGGCTACACCTTC
cdr3_aa: CASSSRGTGGEKAYGYTF

j_call: TRBJ1-1
v_call: TRBV4-1
d_call: .
clone_size: .
cdr3_nt: TGCGCCAGCAGCCAAGAAACGGGCCGGGGAGAAGCTTTCTTT
cdr3_aa: CASSQETGRGEAFF

j_call: TRBJ1-2
v_call: TRBV30
d_call: TRBD1
clone_size: .
cdr3_nt: TGTGCCTGGAGCCCCCGCGGGACAGGGACAAGCTTC
cdr3_aa: CAWSPRGTGTSF

j_call: TRBJ1-2
v_call: TRBV18
d_call: .
clone_size: .
cdr3_nt: TGTGCCAGCTCACCACTCGGAAGGAGGGGCAGGGAGGATTATGGCTACACCTTC
cdr3_aa: CASSPLGRRGREDYGYTF

j_call: TRBJ1-2
v_call: TRBV6-2/TRBV6-3
d_call: .
clone_size: .
cdr3_nt: TGTGCCAGCAGTTACTCCGCAGGAGAACCCTATGGCTACACCTTC
cdr3_aa: CASSYSAGEPYGYTF

j_call: TRBJ1-1
v_call: TRBV7-8
d_call: .
clone_size: .
cdr3_nt: TGTGCCAGCAGCTTAGGGGGTTTTAACACTGAAGCTTTCTTT
cdr3_aa: CASSLGGFNTEAFF

j_call: TRBJ1-6
v_call: TRBV14
d_call: .
clone_size: .
cdr3_nt: TGTGCCAGCAGCCAAATCAGTAATTCACCCCTCCACTTT
cdr3_aa: CASSQISNSPLHF

j_call: TRBJ1-2
v_call: TRBV24-1
d_call: .
clone_size: .
cdr3_nt: TGTGCCATCTCGACGGACTTAGGGGGCTACACCTTC
cdr3_aa: CAISTDLGGYTF

j_call: TRBJ1-1
v_call: TRBV28
d_call: TRBD1
clone_size: .
cdr3_nt: TGTGCCAGCAGATCGGGACAGGGGACCACTGAAGCTTTCTTT
cdr3_aa: CASRSGQGTTEAFF

j_call: TRBJ1-2
v_call: TRBV5-5
d_call: TRBD1
clone_size: medium-sized
cdr3_nt: TGTGCCAGCAGCTTGAAACAGGGGAGTTCCGGCTATGGCTACACCTTC
cdr3_aa: CASSLKQGSSGYGYTF

j_call: TRBJ1-2
v_call: TRBV5-6
d_call: .
clone_size: .
cdr3_nt: TGTGCCAGCAGCCCAGAGAGCTCCTATGGCTACACCTTC
cdr3_aa: CASSPESSYGYTF

j_call: TRBJ2-2
v_call: TRBV7-3
d_call: TRBD2
clone_size: .
cdr3_nt: TGTGCCAGCAGCTCGGGGACTAGGGACACCGGGGAGCTGTTTTTT
cdr3_aa: CASSSGTRDTGELFF

j_call: TRBJ1-5
v_call: TRBV7-9
d_call: .
clone_size: .
cdr3_nt: TGTGCCAGCAGCCTTGCGGGGGGCAATCAGCCCCAGCATTTT
cdr3_aa: CASSLAGGNQPQHF

j_call: TRBJ2-2
v_call: TRBV10-3
d_call: TRBD2
clone_size: .
cdr3_nt: TGTGCCAGCAGGGGACTAGCGGGGGGGCCGCACACCGGGGAGCTGTTTTTT
cdr3_aa: CASRGLAGGPHTGELFF

j_call: TRBJ1-2
v_call: TRBV24-1
d_call: TRBD1
clone_size: .
cdr3_nt: TGTGCCACCAGTGACTCCGACAGGGTGGGGGGCTACACCTTC
cdr3_aa: CATSDSDRVGGYTF

j_call: TRBJ2-7
v_call: TRBV11-2
d_call: .
clone_size: .
cdr3_nt: TGTGCCAGCAGCTCCAGGGACCACGAGCAGTACTTC
cdr3_aa: CASSSRDHEQYF

j_call: TRBJ2-7
v_call: TRBV25-1
d_call: .
clone_size: .
cdr3_nt: TGTGCCAGCAGTTTCGGAGTGGGCTCCTACGAGCAGTACTTC
cdr3_aa: CASSFGVGSYEQYF

j_call: TRBJ1-2
v_call: TRBV7-8
d_call: .
clone_size: .
cdr3_nt: TGTGCCAGCAGCCGCAGGGCGGGTGGGAACTATGGCTACACCTTC
cdr3_aa: CASSRRAGGNYGYTF

j_call: TRBJ1-3
v_call: TRBV6-5
d_call: .
clone_size: once
cdr3_nt: TGTGCCAGCAGTTACCAAGGGGTCCCCTCTGGAAACACCATATATTTT
cdr3_aa: CASSYQGVPSGNTIYF

j_call: TRBJ1-1
v_call: TRBV28
d_call: .
clone_size: .
cdr3_nt: TGTGCCAGCAGTTTAATGGAAACTGAAGCTTTCTTT
cdr3_aa: CASSLMETEAFF

j_call: TRBJ1-5
v_call: TRBV6-5
d_call: .
clone_size: few
cdr3_nt: TGTGCCAGCAGTCAGCAGGAGGGCCAGCCCCAGCATTTT
cdr3_aa: CASSQQEGQPQHF

j_call: TRBJ2-3
v_call: TRBV29-1
d_call: .
clone_size: .
cdr3_nt: TGCAGCGTTGGAGGGCTGCTCGCTCGCACAGATACGCAGTATTTT
cdr3_aa: CSVGGLLARTDTQYF

j_call: TRBJ1-2
v_call: TRBV18
d_call: TRBD1
clone_size: .
cdr3_nt: TGTGCCAGCTCACAAGACAGGGTTAACTATGGCTACACCTTC
cdr3_aa: CASSQDRVNYGYTF

j_call: TRBJ2-2
v_call: TRBV10-3
d_call: .
clone_size: once
cdr3_nt: TGTGCCATCAGTGAGCGGCCAGGGAGTTTAACCGGGGAGCTGTTTTTT
cdr3_aa: CAISERPGSLTGELFF

j_call: TRBJ1-1
v_call: TRBV13
d_call: .
clone_size: medium-sized
cdr3_nt: TGTGCCAGCAGCTTAAGGGGGTCGGCCTCTACTGAAGCTTTCTTT
cdr3_aa: CASSLRGSASTEAFF

j_call: TRBJ1-1
v_call: TRBV4-2
d_call: .
clone_size: .
cdr3_nt: TGTGCCAGCAGCCGAAAAGGCGGGGAGGAAGCTTTCTTT
cdr3_aa: CASSRKGGEEAFF

j_call: TRBJ2-1
v_call: TRBV27
d_call: .
clone_size: .
cdr3_nt: TGTGCCAGCAGTTTATTATTGGGGAAGAATGAGCAGTTCTTC
cdr3_aa: CASSLLLGKNEQFF

j_call: TRBJ2-1
v_call: TRBV7-2
d_call: TRBD1
clone_size: .
cdr3_nt: TGTGCCAGCAGCTTAAACCCGGGACAGGGCAACAATGAGCAGTTCTTC
cdr3_aa: CASSLNPGQGNNEQFF

j_call: TRBJ1-3
v_call: TRBV4-1
d_call: TRBD1
clone_size: .
cdr3_nt: TGCGCCAGCAGCCAAGATCTTTCAGGGGGTGGAAACACCATATATTTT
cdr3_aa: CASSQDLSGGGNTIYF

j_call: TRBJ2-1
v_call: TRBV5-1
d_call: TRBD2
clone_size: once
cdr3_nt: TGCGCCAGCAGCTTGAGCGGGGTCTCCTACAATGAGCAGTTCTTC
cdr3_aa: CASSLSGVSYNEQFF

j_call: TRBJ2-1
v_call: TRBV3-1/TRBV3-2
d_call: TRBD2
clone_size: .
cdr3_nt: TGTGCCAGCAGCCAAGTCCTAACTAGCGGGCTCGGCAATGAGCAGTTCTTC
cdr3_aa: CASSQVLTSGLGNEQFF

j_call: TRBJ1-4
v_call: TRBV2
d_call: .
clone_size: .
cdr3_nt: TGTGCCAGCAGTGTGGCAGGCGGACAAGCAACTAATGAAAAACTGTTTTTT
cdr3_aa: CASSVAGGQATNEKLFF

j_call: TRBJ1-6
v_call: TRBV5-1
d_call: TRBD1
clone_size: few
cdr3_nt: TGCGCCAGCAAGGGACAGGGGTTTTATAATTCACCCCTCCACTTT
cdr3_aa: CASKGQGFYNSPLHF

j_call: TRBJ2-1
v_call: TRBV29-1
d_call: TRBD1
clone_size: .
cdr3_nt: TGCAGCGTTGAACAGGGGGTAACCAATGAGCAGTTCTTC
cdr3_aa: CSVEQGVTNEQFF

j_call: TRBJ1-6
v_call: TRBV4-2
d_call: .
clone_size: .
cdr3_nt: TGTGCCAGCAGCCGCAGAGAGCTACAGGGTTCACCCCTCCACTTT
cdr3_aa: CASSRRELQGSPLHF

j_call: TRBJ1-4
v_call: TRBV3-1/TRBV3-2
d_call: .
clone_size: .
cdr3_nt: TGTGCCAGCAGCCTTGGGGGGATTAATGAAAAACTGTTTTTT
cdr3_aa: CASSLGGINEKLFF

j_call: TRBJ2-6
v_call: TRBV9
d_call: .
clone_size: few
cdr3_nt: TGTGCCAGCAGCGCCCTCCGGGACACCTTTATCTCTGGGGCCAACGTCCTGACTTTC
cdr3_aa: CASSALRDTFISGANVLTF